The rows below give T cell receptor beta chains drawn from one sample of a study of T-cell memory formation after mild COVID-19. In TCRdb, the 5' RACE reads were re-called with MiXCR into one record per CDR3 protein. This sample has 400,000 to 500,000 distinct CDR3 sequences, with roughly 20% found just once. Sequencing used PBMCs or a T cell subset sorted from them (not recorded which). These receptor sequences come from an adult woman who had mild COVID-19 (a few samples of this study predate the infection). Cell type and time point are not known. Each CDR3 is given with its conserved first and last residue.

>TRBJ1-3|TRBV14
CASSQEGQGTGNTIYF
>TRBJ1-2|TRBV6-5
CASSYSGYYGYTF
>TRBJ2-1|TRBV20-1
CSARVQLDEQFF
>TRBJ2-6|TRBV25-1
CASTGQGISGANVLTF
>TRBJ2-1|TRBV29-1
CSVNGLAGGNEQFF
>TRBJ1-1|TRBV19
CASSIPMDKYTEAFF
>TRBJ1-1|TRBV27
CASTPRTRATEAFF
>TRBJ1-1|TRBV7-9
CASTIKDRGRGTEAFF
>TRBJ2-1|TRBV3-1
CASSQDTRRYEQFF
>TRBJ1-5|TRBV27
CASSLYHSNQPQHF
>TRBJ2-5|TRBV5-5
CASSNVEGGETQYF
>TRBJ2-1|TRBV5-1
CASSPFGSGAEQFF
>TRBJ2-4|TRBV15
CATSRDQEGGGIQYF
>TRBJ1-2|TRBV28
CASIKLDGGNYGYTF
>TRBJ1-1|TRBV7-9
CASSLVGQSTEAFF
>TRBJ2-7|TRBV28
CASSFSSDEQYF
>TRBJ2-5|TRBV24-1
CATSEAGLETQYF
>TRBJ2-7|TRBV2
CASKGDLVSSYEQYF
>TRBJ2-1|TRBV7-6
CASSLGLAWYEQFF
>TRBJ1-2|TRBV7-9
CASSLERPAIYGYTF
>TRBJ1-2|TRBV12-3/TRBV12-4
CASSPGAPDGYTF
>TRBJ2-7|TRBV6-2/TRBV6-3
CASTPSYRERPYEQYF
>TRBJ1-2|TRBV24-1
CATSIGPGYGYTF
>TRBJ2-7|TRBV12-3/TRBV12-4
CASSPSDRTYEQYF
>TRBJ2-3|TRBV5-1
CASSLEAGLRTDTQYF
>TRBJ1-2|TRBV20-1
CSARKTDNYGYTF
>TRBJ1-1|TRBV7-9
CASSLKPRTRGWTEAFF
>TRBJ2-4|TRBV7-2
CASSLESGTIAKNIQYF
>TRBJ2-5|TRBV24-1
CATSDPATGGNQETQYF
>TRBJ2-1|TRBV14
CASQPKTSNEQFF
>TRBJ2-7|TRBV3-1
CASSHGLSSYEQYF
>TRBJ2-3|TRBV10-3
CAISWTGDDTQYF
>TRBJ2-5|TRBV11-2
CASSLETSGRVTF
>TRBJ2-7|TRBV11-1
CASTLFPGTTITRGGEQYF
>TRBJ1-1|TRBV12-3/TRBV12-4
CASSSVETENTEAFF
>TRBJ2-3|TRBV14
CASSLTDTSTDTQYF
>TRBJ2-1|TRBV6-1
CASSEALANEQFF
>TRBJ2-1|TRBV20-1
CSARDYSQFF
>TRBJ2-7|TRBV4-2
CASSRSRGGEQYF
>TRBJ1-1|TRBV9
CASSSRGSGTEAFF
>TRBJ1-1|TRBV5-1
CASSLDFSNTEAFF
>TRBJ2-6|TRBV7-8
CASSKYSGSNVLTF
>TRBJ2-5|TRBV10-3
CAISEGPGSQETQYF
>TRBJ2-1|TRBV27
CASSFLAGHYNEQFF
>TRBJ1-5|TRBV23-1
CASSLPGPPKEGGNQPQHF